The 16 T cell receptor beta chains reported below all come from one sample, sequenced in a study of blood T cell repertoires in COVID-19 (dated by TCRdb to the early 2020s). The library was generated by the immunoSEQ multiplex PCR assay. The clones in this table, taken by TCRdb from immuneACCESS, are in-frame only. Not every clone is retained; where verified, under half of the shortfall comes from an unresolved V gene, and the cause of the rest is unknown. The sample table holds tens of thousands of clones, of which around 89% were seen once. The ten largest make up approximately 2.9% of the sample. Input material: peripheral blood. The receptors here all came from a man in his fifties or sixties with active COVID-19.

V is TRBV12-5 and J is TRBJ2-5, with D possibly matching TRBD2 (7 bases). Germline V gene data show CDR1 as LGHNT and CDR2 as FRNRAP. The V end was cut by 3 bases, the J end by 5 bases, with 13 bases between. The CDR3 covers 14 residues. CDR3 region: CASGFGGAVETQYF. CDR3 DNA: TGTGCTAGTGGTTTTGGGGGGGCAGTTGAGACCCAGTACTTC.

This chain joins TRBV20-1 and TRBJ1-3, with D possibly matching TRBD1 (5 bases). Trimming cost V 3 bases and J 7 bases, with 7 bases left between them. CDR3 length equals 11 residues. The germline V gene encodes CDR1 DFQATT and CDR2 SNEGSKA (reference sequence). The CDR3 here is CSARDTNTIYF. The CDR3 DNA sequence: TGCAGTGCTAGGGACACCAACACCATATATTTT.

The V and J genes are TRBV7-8 and TRBJ2-3, with TRBD1 matching 11 bases. Germline values: CDR1 SGHVS, CDR2 FQNEAQ. The CDR3 extends over 16 amino acids. V lost 5 bases, J lost 2 bases, and 6 bases stayed unmatched. CDR3 nucleotides: TGTGCCAGCAGCCTTGGACAGGGGGCGGTCACAGATACGCAGTATTTT. Protein sequence: CASSLGQGAVTDTQYF.

The V call is TRBV5-1, the J call TRBJ1-1; D possibly corresponds to TRBD1 (6 bases). There are 14 residues in the CDR3. Trimming removed 0 bases at V and 5 bases at J, with 11 bases between. From germline, CDR1 is SGHRS and CDR2 YFSETQ. CDR3 sequence reads: CASSLANRVTEAFF. Here the CDR3 DNA reads TGCGCCAGCAGCTTGGCTAACAGGGTAACTGAAGCTTTCTTT.

The chain has TRBV6-2 or TRBV6-3 and TRBJ1-3; unclear D gene. The germline V and J ends were trimmed by 0 bases and 0 bases, with 9 bases remaining between them. The length of the CDR3 is 16 residues. Germline CDR1 reads MNHEY; CDR2 reads SVGEGT. The CDR3 DNA follows: TGTGCCAGCAGTTACTCTCAGGCCAGCTCTGGAAACACCATATATTTT. It translates to CASSYSQASSGNTIYF.

The chain joins TRBV6-5 to TRBJ2-7; 9 bases fit TRBD1. The V gene's germline CDR1 is MNHEY and CDR2 SVGAGI. The CDR3 length is 16 residues. V dropped 4 bases and J dropped 4; count of bases not matched to a gene: 11. This chain's CDR3 is CASSFPGTGTRYEQYF. Written as DNA, the CDR3 is TGTGCCAGCAGTTTCCCCGGGACAGGGACTCGGTACGAGCAGTACTTC.

The CDR3 nucleotides are TGTGCCAGCTCACCTTGGACTAGTTTTACCAATGAGCAGTTCTTC. Encoded protein: CASSPWTSFTNEQFF. The chain couples TRBV18 to TRBJ2-1; the match to TRBD2 covers 7 bases. Germline V gives CDR1 KGHSH, CDR2 LQKENI. This CDR3 contains 15 residues. The V and J ends lost 3 bases and 6 bases, in that order; junction bases with no gene match: 8.

The rearrangement uses TRBV18 and TRBJ2-7; a possible D gene is TRBD2 (5 bases). From germline, CDR1 is KGHSH and CDR2 LQKENI. Between the trimmed V and J ends, which lost 3 bases and 6 bases, there was a span of 15 bases. This CDR3 is built from 14 residues. The CDR3: CASSPDWLGGEQYF. CDR3 nucleotides: TGTGCCAGCTCACCGGACTGGCTTGGAGGCGAGCAGTACTTC.

This rearrangement joins TRBV6-5 to TRBJ1-4, with TRBD1 matching over 8 bases. CDR1 and CDR2 from the germline V gene are MNHEY and SVGAGI. The CDR3 sequence is 13 residues long. After removal of 6 bases from V and 7 bases from J, the junction contained 4 bases not matched to a gene. CDR3 nucleotides: TGTGCCAGCAGGGACAGGGTATCTGAAAAACTGTTTTTT. Its translation: CASRDRVSEKLFF.

This clone was picked up one time. The chain carries TRBV14 and TRBJ2-7, with D maybe TRBD1 (6 bases). CDR3 length: 15 amino acids. In germline, CDR1 is SGHDN, CDR2 FVKESK. V was cut by 8 bases and J by 1 base, with 18 bases left in between. In DNA, the CDR3 is TGTGCCAGCTTTAGGACCGGACAGAGATCCTACGAGCAGTACTTC. This gives the protein CASFRTGQRSYEQYF.

The V call is TRBV6-2 or TRBV6-3, the J call TRBJ1-2; 12 bases match TRBD1. After removal of 3 bases from V and 7 bases from J, the junction contained 15 bases not matched to a gene. The germline V gene encodes CDR1 MNHEY and CDR2 SVGEGT. This CDR3 is 18 amino acids long. The CDR3 sequence is CASSYFASGQGASGGYTF. The CDR3 nucleotides are TGTGCCAGCAGTTATTTCGCCTCGGGACAGGGGGCAAGCGGTGGCTACACCTTC.

This chain uses TRBV5-1 with TRBJ2-7, with D maybe TRBD2 (6 bases). Trimming left V 0 bases short and J 0 bases short, with 10 bases between. Looked up from germline, CDR1 is SGHRS and CDR2 is YFSETQ. The CDR3 is 15 amino acids. The DNA for the CDR3 is TGCGCCAGCAGCTTGGCCTTGGGGGGCTCCTACGAGCAGTACTTC. It yields the protein CASSLALGGSYEQYF.

CDR3 bases: TGTGCCAGCAGCTTTGACAGGGTAGTAGACGAGCAGTACTTC. Its protein is CASSFDRVVDEQYF. The chain recombines TRBV7-2 with TRBJ2-7; 7 bases map to TRBD1. The V segment lost 3 bases and the J segment 5 bases; nucleotides outside the gene matches: 7. The CDR3 runs 14 residues. Germline CDR1 and CDR2: SGHTA and FQGNSA.

This clone has more than one count but fewer than ten. The chain employs TRBV2 and TRBJ1-2; TRBD1 might be the D (5 bases). This CDR3 comprises 15 residues. Trimming pared 4 bases from V and 8 bases from J, leaving 20 bases between. The germline V gene has CDR1 SNHLY and CDR2 FYNNEI. The CDR3 loop is CASSVEQGRAEGYTF. The CDR3 DNA is TGTGCCAGCAGTGTGGAGCAGGGTAGGGCGGAAGGCTACACCTTC.

The V call is TRBV5-1, the J call TRBJ2-3, with 11 bases lining up with TRBD2. The CDR3 spans 15 residues. The trim removed 4 bases at V and 1 base at J, leaving 2 bases unmatched. CDR1 is SGHRS and CDR2 is YFSETQ in the germline V gene. CDR3 DNA: TGCGCCAGCAGCATGGGACTAGCGGGCACAGATACGCAGTATTTT. It translates to CASSMGLAGTDTQYF.

The chain links TRBV3-1 (or the pseudogene TRBV3-2) to TRBJ2-3, with 9 positions matching TRBD2. Germline loops: CDR1 LGHDT, CDR2 YNNKEL (reference sequence). This CDR3 is 18 amino acids long. The trim removed 4 bases at V and 3 bases at J, leaving 14 bases unmatched. The CDR3 sequence is CASSPRGQAGGKTDTQYF. The CDR3 DNA reads as TGTGCCAGCAGCCCGCGAGGTCAAGCGGGGGGCAAGACAGATACGCAGTATTTT.